A single sample gave rise to the 8 T cell receptor beta chains below, sequenced in a study of T cells in Graves' hyperthyroidism and ophthalmopathy. TCR beta CDR3 regions were amplified from RNA. The study used the HTBI primer set for a first-round RT-PCR of the TCR CDR3. Via MiXCR, TCRdb re-called the multiplex PCR reads, giving one row per CDR3 protein. The sample gives about 480,000 distinct CDR3 sequences, about an eighth of which show up once; roughly 17% is in the top ten. The source material was blood. The receptors come from a woman between 18 and 29 years old with Graves' hyperthyroidism.

This clonotype was seen ten or more times. The V and J genes are TRBV6-1 and TRBJ2-1; D may be TRBD2 (5 bases). The CDR3 has 15 residues. Trimming took 1 base from V and 3 from J, leaving 10 bases between them. Per the germline V gene, CDR1 is MNHNS and CDR2 is SASEGT. CDR3 sequence reads: CASSEGGAFYNEQFF. The CDR3 bases are TGTGCCAGCAGTGAAGGGGGAGCGTTCTACAATGAGCAGTTCTTC.

This clonotype was counted at least ten times. The gene calls are TRBV7-8 and TRBJ2-1, with TRBD1 matching 10 bases. Per the germline V gene, CDR1 is SGHVS and CDR2 is FQNEAQ. V shed 5 bases and J 8 bases; nucleotides not matched to a gene: 9. There are 15 residues in the CDR3. The CDR3 bases are TGTGCCAGCAGCCCGTCCGGGACAGGGGAGCATGAGCAGTTCTTC. Its protein is CASSPSGTGEHEQFF.

This clonotype has at least ten counts. This sequence joins TRBV12-3 or TRBV12-4 and TRBJ1-4; 9 positions agree with TRBD1. Trimming took 7 bases from V and 7 from J; bases not matched to a gene: 7. The CDR3 sequence is 14 residues long. CDR3 protein: CASTPGTGLEKLFF. The CDR3 DNA reads TGTGCCAGCACTCCCGGGACAGGGCTTGAAAAACTGTTTTTT.

The chain uses TRBV7-6 and TRBJ2-1; unclear D gene. The CDR3 totals 15 residues. CDR1 and CDR2 from the germline V gene are SGHVS and FNYEAQ. V was cut by 8 bases and J by 2 bases, with 16 bases left in between. The CDR3 here is CASARFQSAYNEQFF. The CDR3 DNA reads as TGTGCCAGCGCCCGGTTTCAAAGCGCCTACAATGAGCAGTTCTTC.

This clonotype was counted many times. The rearrangement links TRBV3-1 to TRBJ1-1; 11 positions match TRBD1. Germline V gene sequence: CDR1 LGHDT, CDR2 YNNKEL (reference sequence). V lost 7 bases and J lost 11; bases outside the gene matches: 3. The CDR3 runs to 11 residues. The CDR3 here is CASTGQGDAFF. For the CDR3, the DNA is TGTGCCAGCACGGGACAGGGGGACGCTTTCTTT.

This clonotype appeared a few times. The chain carries TRBV7-9 and TRBJ1-2; D gene unclear. Per the germline V gene, CDR1 is SEHNR and CDR2 is FQNEAQ (reference sequence). The CDR3 is made up of 14 amino acids. V was pared by 0 bases and J by 3 bases, with 8 bases between. This CDR3 is CASSLAGYDYGYTF. The CDR3, as DNA: TGTGCCAGCAGCTTAGCAGGGTATGACTATGGCTACACCTTC. The full variable domain, in which reference TRBV7-9 and TRBJ1-2 provide the parts outside the CDR3, is DTGVSQNPRHKITKRGQNVTFRCDPISEHNRLYWYRQTLGQGPEFLTYFQNEAQLEKSRLLSDRFSAERPKGSFSTLEIQRTEQGDSAMYLCASSLAGYDYGYTFGSGTRLTVV.

This clonotype was counted many times. V gene TRBV28 combines with J gene TRBJ2-7; D remains ambiguous. Looked up from germline, CDR1 is MDHEN and CDR2 is SYDVKM. The V gene lost 8 bases and the J gene lost 7 bases, with 15 bases spanning the gap. CDR3 size: 12 residues. The CDR3 sequence is CASFPGLGEQYF. CDR3 bases: TGTGCCAGCTTCCCCGGGTTGGGAGAGCAGTACTTC.

This clonotype was picked up many times. This chain connects TRBV11-3 to TRBJ2-5; possibly TRBD1 or TRBD2 for D (5 bases each). This CDR3 has 14 residues. CDR1 and CDR2 (germline): SGHNT, YENEEA. V gave up 3 bases and J gave up 2 bases, with 10 bases separating them. CDR3 sequence (DNA): TGTGCCAGCAGCTTGAGCGGACAACAAGAGACCCAGTACTTC. It yields the protein CASSLSGQQETQYF.